This TCR beta chain was sequenced in a study of CD8 T cells in Susac syndrome. CDR3 length: 14 amino acids. The V gene lost 6 bases and the J gene lost 1 base, with 15 bases spanning the gap. In germline, CDR1 is DFQATT, CDR2 SNEGSKA (reference sequence). An amount of RNA that ranged from roughly 0.5 to 1 ug was reverse transcribed with random hexamers. Each CDR3 protein is one row after TCRdb ran MiXCR on the immunoSEQ multiplex PCR reads. The sample lists approximately 190,000 distinct CDR3 sequences, approximately 93% occurring once. This clonotype originated in a human donor in good health. The gene calls are TRBV20-1 and TRBJ2-5; either TRBD1 or TRBD2 may fit D (5 bases each). The source material was CD4+ T cells from PBMCs. The CDR3 reads CSAMGRDPQETQYF. The CDR3, as DNA: TGCAGTGCCATGGGCCGGGACCCCCAAGAGACCCAGTACTTC.